This T cell receptor (beta chain) was captured in a study of T cell changes during pregnancy in multiple sclerosis. This CDR3 comprises 16 residues. The V gene's germline CDR1 is LNHDA and CDR2 SQIVND (reference sequence). Deletions cut 8 bases from V and 8 bases from J, with 27 bases between. Produced via immunoSEQ multiplex PCR; TCRdb's table is partial and in-frame only. The sample lists approximately 44,000 clones; roughly nine tenths were seen once. The starting material was CD4+ T cells from peripheral blood mononuclear cells, obtained before pregnancy. The clonotype comes from a female donor with multiple sclerosis, enrolled in a pregnancy study. The V and J genes are TRBV19 and TRBJ1-2; D possibly corresponds to TRBD1 (5 bases). For the CDR3, the DNA is TGTGCCAGTCAAACGCCTACCGGGACGGGAGTAGGGGGCTACACCTTC. It yields the protein CASQTPTGTGVGGYTF.